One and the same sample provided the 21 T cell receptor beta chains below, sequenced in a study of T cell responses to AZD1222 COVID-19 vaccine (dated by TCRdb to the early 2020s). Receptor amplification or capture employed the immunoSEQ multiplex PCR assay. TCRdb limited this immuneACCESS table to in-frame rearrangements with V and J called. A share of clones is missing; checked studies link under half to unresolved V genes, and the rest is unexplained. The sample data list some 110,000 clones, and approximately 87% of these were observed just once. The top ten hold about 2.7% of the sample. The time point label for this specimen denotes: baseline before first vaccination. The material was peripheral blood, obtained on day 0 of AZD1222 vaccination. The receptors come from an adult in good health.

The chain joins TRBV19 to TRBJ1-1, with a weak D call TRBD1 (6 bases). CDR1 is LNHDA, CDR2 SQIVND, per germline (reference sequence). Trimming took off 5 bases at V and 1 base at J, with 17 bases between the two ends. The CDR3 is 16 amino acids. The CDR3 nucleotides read TGTGCCAGTAGTGAAGGGCAGGGGCGCTCGAACACTGAAGCTTTCTTT. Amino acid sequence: CASSEGQGRSNTEAFF.

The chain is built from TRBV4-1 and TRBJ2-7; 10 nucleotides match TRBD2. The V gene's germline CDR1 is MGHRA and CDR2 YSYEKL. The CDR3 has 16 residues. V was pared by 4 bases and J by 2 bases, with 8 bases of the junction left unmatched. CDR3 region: CASSPLPTSGTYEQYF. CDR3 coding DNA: TGCGCCAGCAGCCCTCTCCCCACTAGCGGGACCTACGAGCAGTACTTC.

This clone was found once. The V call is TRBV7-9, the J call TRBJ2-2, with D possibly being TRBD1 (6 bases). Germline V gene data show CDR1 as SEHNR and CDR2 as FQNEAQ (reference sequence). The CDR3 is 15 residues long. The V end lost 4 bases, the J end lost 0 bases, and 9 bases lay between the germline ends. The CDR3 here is CASSWGQANTGELFF. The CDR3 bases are TGTGCCAGCAGCTGGGGGCAGGCGAACACCGGGGAGCTGTTTTTT.

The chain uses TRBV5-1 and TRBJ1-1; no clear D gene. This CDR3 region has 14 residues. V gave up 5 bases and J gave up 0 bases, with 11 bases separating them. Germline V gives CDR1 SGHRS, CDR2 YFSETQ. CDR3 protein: CASRPGSMNTEAFF. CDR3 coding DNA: TGCGCCAGCAGGCCCGGGAGCATGAACACTGAAGCTTTCTTT.

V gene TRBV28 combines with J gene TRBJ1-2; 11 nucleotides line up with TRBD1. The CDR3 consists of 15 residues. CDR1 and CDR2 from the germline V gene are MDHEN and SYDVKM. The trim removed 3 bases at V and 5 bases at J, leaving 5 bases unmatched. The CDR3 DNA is TGTGCCAGCAGTTTCGACGGGACAGGGGGATATGGCTACACCTTC. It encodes CASSFDGTGGYGYTF.

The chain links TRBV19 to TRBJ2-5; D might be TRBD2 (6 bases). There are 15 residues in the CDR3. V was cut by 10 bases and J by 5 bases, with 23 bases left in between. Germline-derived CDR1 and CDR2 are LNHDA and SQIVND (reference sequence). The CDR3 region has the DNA TGTGCCACCCAAAGCGCCGCGGGGTGGAGGGAGACCCAGTACTTC. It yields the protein CATQSAAGWRETQYF. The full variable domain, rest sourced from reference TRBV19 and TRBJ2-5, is DGGITQSPKYLFRKEGQNVTLSCEQNLNHDAMYWYRQDPGQGLRLIYYSQIVNDFQKGDIAEGYSVSREKKESFPLTVTSAQKNPTAFYLCATQSAAGWRETQYFGPGTRLLVL.

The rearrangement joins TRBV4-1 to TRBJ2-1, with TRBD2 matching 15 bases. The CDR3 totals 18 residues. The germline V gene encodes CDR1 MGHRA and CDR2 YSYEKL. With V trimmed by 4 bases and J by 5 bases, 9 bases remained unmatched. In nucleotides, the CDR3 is TGCGCCAGCAGCCGCGGACTAGCGGGGGGGCCAGGCCACAATGAGCAGTTCTTC. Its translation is CASSRGLAGGPGHNEQFF.

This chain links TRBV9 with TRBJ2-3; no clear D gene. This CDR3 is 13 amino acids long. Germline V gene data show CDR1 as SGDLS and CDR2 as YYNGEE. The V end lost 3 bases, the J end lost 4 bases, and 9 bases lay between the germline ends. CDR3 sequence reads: CASSEPGADTQYF. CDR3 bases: TGTGCCAGCAGCGAGCCAGGTGCAGATACGCAGTATTTT.

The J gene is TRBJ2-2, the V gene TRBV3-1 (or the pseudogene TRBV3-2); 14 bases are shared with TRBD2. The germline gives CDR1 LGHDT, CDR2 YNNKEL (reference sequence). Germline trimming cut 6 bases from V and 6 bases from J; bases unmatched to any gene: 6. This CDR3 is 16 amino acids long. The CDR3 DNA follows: TGTGCCAGCAGGTCGGGACTAGCGGGAGCTGCCGGGGAGCTGTTTTTT. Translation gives CASRSGLAGAAGELFF.

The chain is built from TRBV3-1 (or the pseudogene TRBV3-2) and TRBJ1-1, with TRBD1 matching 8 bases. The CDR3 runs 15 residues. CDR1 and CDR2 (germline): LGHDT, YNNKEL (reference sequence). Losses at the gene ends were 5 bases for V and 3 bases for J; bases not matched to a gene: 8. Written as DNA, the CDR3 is TGTGCCAGCAGCAGGAACAGGGGGAGGGACACTGAAGCTTTCTTT. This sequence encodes CASSRNRGRDTEAFF.

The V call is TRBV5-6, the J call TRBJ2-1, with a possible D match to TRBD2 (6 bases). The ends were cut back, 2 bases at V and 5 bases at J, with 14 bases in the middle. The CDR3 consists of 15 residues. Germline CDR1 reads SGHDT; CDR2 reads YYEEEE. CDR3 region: CASSFVGTRNNEQFF. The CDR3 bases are TGTGCCAGCAGCTTTGTAGGGACTCGTAACAATGAGCAGTTCTTC.

DNA for the CDR3: TGTGCCAGCAGTTACAGAGACCATAATGAAAAACTGTTTTTT. Protein product: CASSYRDHNEKLFF. V is TRBV6-5 and J is TRBJ1-4; D is ambiguous. Per the germline V gene, CDR1 is MNHEY and CDR2 is SVGAGI. The CDR3 length is 14 residues. Trimming took 2 bases from V and 4 from J, leaving 8 bases between them.

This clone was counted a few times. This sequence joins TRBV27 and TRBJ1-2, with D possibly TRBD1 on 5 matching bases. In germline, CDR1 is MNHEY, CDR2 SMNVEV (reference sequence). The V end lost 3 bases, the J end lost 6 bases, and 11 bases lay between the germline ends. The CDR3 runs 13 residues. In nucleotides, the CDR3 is TGTGCCAGCAGTTTGCAGGGTCTCGATGGCTACACCTTC. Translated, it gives CASSLQGLDGYTF.

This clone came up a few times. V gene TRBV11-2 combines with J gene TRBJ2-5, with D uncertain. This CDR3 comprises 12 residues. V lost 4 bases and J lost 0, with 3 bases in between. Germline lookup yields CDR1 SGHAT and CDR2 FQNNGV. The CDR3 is CASSSYQETQYF. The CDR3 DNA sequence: TGTGCCAGCAGCTCGTACCAAGAGACCCAGTACTTC.

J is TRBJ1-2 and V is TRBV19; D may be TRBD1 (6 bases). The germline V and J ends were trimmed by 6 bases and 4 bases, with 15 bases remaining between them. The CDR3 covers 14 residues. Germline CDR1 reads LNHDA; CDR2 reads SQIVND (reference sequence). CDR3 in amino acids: CASRTSGQLYGYTF. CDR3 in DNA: TGTGCCAGTAGGACCTCCGGACAGCTCTATGGCTACACCTTC. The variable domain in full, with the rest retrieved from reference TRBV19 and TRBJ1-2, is DGGITQSPKYLFRKEGQNVTLSCEQNLNHDAMYWYRQDPGQGLRLIYYSQIVNDFQKGDIAEGYSVSREKKESFPLTVTSAQKNPTAFYLCASRTSGQLYGYTFGSGTRLTVV.

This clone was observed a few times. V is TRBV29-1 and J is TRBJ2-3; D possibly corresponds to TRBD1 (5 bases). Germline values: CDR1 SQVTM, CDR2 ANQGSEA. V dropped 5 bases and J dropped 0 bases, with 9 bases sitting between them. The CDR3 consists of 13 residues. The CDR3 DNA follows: TGCAGCGTTCAGGGTACTAGCACAGATACGCAGTATTTT. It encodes CSVQGTSTDTQYF.

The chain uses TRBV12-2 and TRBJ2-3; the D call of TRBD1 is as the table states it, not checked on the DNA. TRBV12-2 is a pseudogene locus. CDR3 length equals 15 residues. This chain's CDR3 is CASHLRDRDIMLGYF. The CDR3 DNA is TGTGCAAGTCACCTCCGGGACAGGGACATTATGTTGGGGTATTTT.

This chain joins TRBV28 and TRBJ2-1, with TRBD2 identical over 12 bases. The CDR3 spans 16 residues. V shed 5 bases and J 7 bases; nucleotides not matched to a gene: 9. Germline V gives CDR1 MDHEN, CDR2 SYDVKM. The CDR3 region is CASSPPSGRAWNEQFF. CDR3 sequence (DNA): TGTGCCAGCAGTCCCCCTAGCGGGAGGGCCTGGAATGAGCAGTTCTTC.

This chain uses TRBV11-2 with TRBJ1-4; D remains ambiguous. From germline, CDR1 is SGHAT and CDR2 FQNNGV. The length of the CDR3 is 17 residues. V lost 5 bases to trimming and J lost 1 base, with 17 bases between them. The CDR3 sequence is CASSPLFLTRTNEKLFF. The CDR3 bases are TGTGCCAGCAGCCCCTTGTTCCTCACGCGAACTAATGAAAAACTGTTTTTT.

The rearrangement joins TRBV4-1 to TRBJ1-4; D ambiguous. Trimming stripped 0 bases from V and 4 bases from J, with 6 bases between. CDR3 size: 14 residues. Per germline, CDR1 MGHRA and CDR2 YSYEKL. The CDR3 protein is CASSQDRSNEKLFF. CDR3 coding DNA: TGCGCCAGCAGCCAAGATCGGAGTAATGAAAAACTGTTTTTT.

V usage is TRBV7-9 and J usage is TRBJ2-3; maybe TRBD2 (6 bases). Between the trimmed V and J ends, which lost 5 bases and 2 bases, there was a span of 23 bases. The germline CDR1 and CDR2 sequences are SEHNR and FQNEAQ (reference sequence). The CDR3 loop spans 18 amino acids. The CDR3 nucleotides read TGTGCCAGCAGCCAGAGCACGGGAGTGAGCGGATTCACAGATACGCAGTATTTT. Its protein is CASSQSTGVSGFTDTQYF.